The 9 T cell receptor beta chains given below trace back to one sample, sequenced in a study of Graves' ophthalmopathy and Graves' hyperthyroidism. The TCR beta CDR3 regions underwent amplification from RNA transcripts. Amplification began with first-round RT-PCR using HTBI primers, then second-round multiplex PCR was performed. TCRdb re-called the multiplex PCR reads through MiXCR, storing one row per CDR3 protein. The sample lists around 600,000 distinct CDR3 sequences; about two fifths were seen once. The sequencing input was peripheral blood. The origin of the receptors is an adult man with Graves' ophthalmopathy.

The genes are TRBV7-8 and TRBJ2-5, with D perhaps assigned TRBD1 or TRBD2 (6 bases each). This CDR3 region has 14 residues. Between the trimmed V and J ends, which lost 1 base and 5 bases, there was a span of 11 bases. CDR1 is SGHVS and CDR2 is FQNEAQ in the germline V gene. The CDR3 coding sequence is TGTGCCAGCAGCTTAGACGCCGGGGGCGAGACCCAGTACTTC. It encodes CASSLDAGGETQYF.

This clonotype was counted ten times or more. The DNA for the CDR3 is TGTGCCAGCAGCCGGACGGGGGAGGATTATGGTTCACCCCTCCACTTT. It yields the protein CASSRTGEDYGSPLHF. The chain employs TRBV12-3 or TRBV12-4 and TRBJ1-6; D is possibly TRBD1 (5 bases). V was clipped by 6 bases and J by 9 bases, with 21 bases between them. The CDR3 contains 16 residues.

The J gene is TRBJ2-7, the V gene TRBV29-1, with unresolved D. The germline V gene encodes CDR1 SQVTM and CDR2 ANQGSEA. The germline V and J ends were trimmed by 4 bases and 5 bases, with 6 bases remaining between them. This CDR3 contains 10 residues. The CDR3 sequence is CSVGGDEQYF. The CDR3 DNA sequence: TGCAGCGTTGGTGGGGACGAGCAGTACTTC.

The J gene is TRBJ2-5, the V gene TRBV5-1; D is tentatively TRBD1 or TRBD2 (6 bases each). The CDR3 sequence is 16 residues long. V lost 0 bases and J lost 6, with 18 bases in between. The germline CDR1 and CDR2 sequences are SGHRS and YFSETQ. The chain's CDR3 is CASSLVGGLKEKTQYF. CDR3 nucleotides: TGCGCCAGCAGCTTGGTAGGGGGGCTCAAGGAGAAGACCCAGTACTTC.

V usage is TRBV13 and J usage is TRBJ2-1; D uncertain. The germline CDR1 and CDR2 sequences are PRHDT and FYEKMQ (reference sequence). Trimming shortened V by 5 bases and J by 0 bases, and 17 bases separated the two germline ends. CDR3 length: 17 amino acids. For the CDR3, the DNA is TGTGCCAGCAGCCCTGGGGTGGGGATCTTCTCCTACAATGAGCAGTTCTTC. Its translation: CASSPGVGIFSYNEQFF.

This chain uses TRBV12-5 with TRBJ1-6; 7 nucleotides match TRBD1. Per germline, CDR1 LGHNT and CDR2 FRNRAP. This CDR3 has 18 residues. The V segment lost 6 bases and the J segment 0 bases; nucleotides outside the gene matches: 11. In nucleotides, the CDR3 is TGTGCTAGTGGCTACCGGACAGGCCTAAGCTCCTATAATTCACCCCTCCACTTT. It codes for CASGYRTGLSSYNSPLHF.

This clonotype was seen ten or more times. The J gene is TRBJ1-2, the V gene TRBV2; possible D gene TRBD1, 5 bases. The germline V gene encodes CDR1 SNHLY and CDR2 FYNNEI. This CDR3 has 13 amino acids. V lost 2 bases and J 4 bases, leaving 8 bases between the germline ends. The CDR3 loop reads CASSENRIYGYTF. In DNA, the CDR3 is TGTGCCAGCAGTGAAAACAGGATCTATGGCTACACCTTC.

This clonotype occurred many times. CDR3 protein: CASSLAHTRGNGYTF. The CDR3 DNA sequence: TGTGCCAGCAGCTTAGCTCACACCAGGGGAAATGGCTACACCTTC. The chain employs TRBV7-2 and TRBJ1-2; a possible D gene is TRBD1 (6 bases). This CDR3 spans 15 amino acids. The germline V gene encodes CDR1 SGHTA and CDR2 FQGNSA. V was pared by 0 bases and J by 6 bases, with 14 bases between.

The chain has TRBV7-8 and TRBJ2-5; no reliable D call. The CDR3 consists of 14 residues. Between the trimmed V and J ends, which lost 1 base and 7 bases, there was a span of 13 bases. CDR1 and CDR2 (germline): SGHVS, FQNEAQ. CDR3 DNA: TGTGCCAGCAGCTTAGTCCTGGAGCGACGGACCCAGTACTTC. Protein product: CASSLVLERRTQYF.